The sequence of this T cell receptor (beta chain) was determined in a study of cytomegalovirus exposure and HLA in healthy donors. Study-level information: From donors who were HLA-typed, an early data release held about 89 million unique TCRs.

Study-wide results and limits: Listed as cytomegalovirus-associated were about 160 TCR beta chains. Being indistinguishable, some V segments were excluded, TRBV6-2 and TRBV6-3 among them.

On this clone itself: Its antigen is not known.

Use of 60 Vbeta and 13 Jbeta primers characterized the PCR. Original data processing: A follow-up analysis tallied 65 million to 80 million unique TCR beta chains, roughly 11 million shared. Here immunoSEQ multiplex PCR was the method, and the copy in TCRdb shows in-frame clones only, minus some. Clone size and the V and J calls come from that table; the DNA yielded D and trimming. The sample lists around 190,000 clones; 80% to 90% were seen once. The CDR3 is 16 residues long. The V end lost 0 bases, the J end lost 2 bases, and 13 bases lay between the germline ends. CDR1 and CDR2 from the germline V gene are LGHNA and YNFKEQ.

Sequencing was carried out using PBMCs. The source is a girl aged 2 to 10 in good health and CMV-seropositive. V is TRBV4-2 and J is TRBJ2-5; D is undetermined. The CDR3 reads CASSQDVSGSQETQYF. CDR3 sequence (DNA): TGTGCCAGCAGCCAAGATGTTTCAGGATCGCAAGAGACCCAGTACTTC.